These T cell receptor beta chains were read from a single sample in a study of blood T cell repertoires in COVID-19. Profiled with immunoSEQ multiplex PCR; TCRdb holds only in-frame clones, not every one. The table shows a few hundred thousand clones, with 90% to 95% occurring only once. Specimen: PBMCs or T cells enriched from blood (not recorded which). The receptors were sampled from a woman aged 35 to 49 who had been exposed to COVID-19. The CDR3 runs from the conserved cysteine through the conserved F or W. The D gene is left open where the match is weak. Some rows have no size entry. The others give once, few or many, or a class for an expanded clone.

>TRBJ1-1|TRBD1|NA|TRBV5-1
CATPPGTGRGTEAFF
TGCGCCACCCCCCCCGGGACAGGGCGGGGAACTGAAGCTTTCTTT
>TRBJ1-2|TRBD1|NA|TRBV6-1
CASSEAFRGSNGYTF
TGTGCCAGCAGTGAAGCGTTCAGGGGGAGCAATGGCTACACCTTC
>TRBJ1-2|TRBD1|NA|TRBV18
CASSPEQGGYGYTF
TGTGCCAGCTCACCAGAACAGGGGGGCTATGGCTACACCTTC
>TRBJ2-7|NA|NA|TRBV14
CASSRGLYEQYF
TGTGCCAGCAGCCGCGGACTGTACGAGCAGTACTTC
>TRBJ1-1|TRBD1|few|TRBV25-1
CASSESATGLGTEAFF
TGTGCCAGCAGTGAATCAGCGACAGGGCTGGGCACTGAAGCTTTCTTT
>TRBJ1-2|NA|NA|TRBV6-5
CASSYRGTSYGYTF
TGTGCCAGCAGTTACAGGGGTACCAGCTATGGCTACACCTTC
>TRBJ1-1|NA|NA|TRBV5-5
CASSLGHRMNTEAFF
TGTGCCAGCAGCTTGGGACACCGTATGAACACTGAAGCTTTCTTT
>TRBJ2-3|TRBD2|NA|TRBV15
CATHPASGRADTQYF
TGTGCCACCCACCCGGCTAGCGGGAGAGCAGATACGCAGTATTTT
>TRBJ2-3|NA|few|TRBV6-1
CASSEARTGTDTQYF
TGTGCCAGCAGTGAAGCGAGAACAGGGACAGATACGCAGTATTTT
>TRBJ1-5|NA|NA|TRBV2
CASSRMGLNQPQHF
TGTGCCAGCAGTCGGATGGGCCTAAATCAGCCCCAGCATTTT
>TRBJ1-5|NA|once|TRBV7-3
CASSSATGPQHF
TGTGCCAGCAGCTCTGCCACAGGGCCCCAGCATTTT
>TRBJ1-5|TRBD1|NA|TRBV10-3
CAIRSGGNSNQPQHF
TGTGCCATCAGATCAGGGGGTAATAGCAATCAGCCCCAGCATTTT
>TRBJ2-2|TRBD1|NA|TRBV30
CAWSTGQGLGGELFF
TGTGCCTGGAGTACTGGACAGGGGCTCGGCGGGGAGCTGTTTTTT
>TRBJ2-7|NA|NA|TRBV10-3
CAISRQEILQEQYF
TGTGCCATCAGCCGACAGGAGATACTACAGGAGCAGTACTTC
>TRBJ2-2|TRBD1|NA|TRBV5-8
CASSTGQGPTGELFF
TGTGCCAGCAGCACCGGACAGGGACCCACCGGGGAGCTGTTTTTT
>TRBJ1-5|NA|NA|TRBV7-6
CASSPWVRTTSNQPQHF
TGTGCCAGCAGCCCTTGGGTTCGGACTACTAGCAATCAGCCCCAGCATTTT
>TRBJ1-5|NA|NA|TRBV28
CASSLRGGGQPQHF
TGTGCCAGCAGTTTGCGTGGGGGGGGTCAGCCCCAGCATTTT
>TRBJ1-1|TRBD1|NA|TRBV29-1
CSVDGDRETEAFF
TGCAGCGTTGACGGGGACAGGGAGACTGAAGCTTTCTTT
>TRBJ1-5|TRBD1|NA|TRBV6-5
CASSRTGGQPQHF
TGTGCCAGCAGTCGTACAGGGGGCCAGCCCCAGCATTTT
>TRBJ2-1|NA|NA|TRBV19
CASSHNYNEQFF
TGTGCCAGTAGTCACAACTACAATGAGCAGTTCTTC
>TRBJ1-1|NA|NA|TRBV30
CAWSGRGTEAFF
TGTGCCTGGAGTGGACGGGGCACTGAAGCTTTCTTT
>TRBJ1-1|NA|once|TRBV19
CASSIRHDLEAFF
TGTGCCAGTAGTATCCGACATGACCTTGAAGCTTTCTTT
>TRBJ1-1|NA|NA|TRBV12-3/TRBV12-4
CASSQQGTGEAFF
TGTGCCAGCAGCCAACAGGGTACCGGTGAAGCTTTCTTT
>TRBJ1-5|TRBD1|NA|TRBV19
CASNRDRGGGQPQHF
TGTGCCAGCAACCGGGACAGGGGTGGAGGTCAGCCCCAGCATTTT
>TRBJ2-5|NA|NA|TRBV12-3/TRBV12-4
CASSFNSGETQYF
TGTGCCAGCAGTTTTAATAGTGGAGAGACCCAGTACTTC
>TRBJ2-1|TRBD1|NA|TRBV5-8
CASSPYGTGNKQFF
TGTGCCAGCAGCCCATACGGGACAGGTAATAAGCAGTTCTTC
>TRBJ1-3|NA|NA|TRBV6-1
CASSAGVGGGRSGNTIYF
TGTGCCAGCAGTGCGGGCGTAGGGGGGGGACGCTCTGGAAACACCATATATTTT
>TRBJ1-1|NA|NA|TRBV20-1
CSLDGGWGAFF
TGCAGCCTCGATGGGGGCTGGGGAGCTTTCTTT
>TRBJ2-1|TRBD1|NA|TRBV2
CASREATGGAYNEQFF
TGTGCCAGCAGGGAAGCAACAGGGGGTGCCTACAATGAGCAGTTCTTC
>TRBJ2-3|TRBD2|NA|TRBV7-8
CASSPRTSGALKEYF
TGTGCCAGCAGCCCGCGGACTAGCGGGGCCCTTAAGGAGTATTTT
>TRBJ2-1|TRBD2|once|TRBV7-2
CASSLVISGRWGEQFF
TGTGCCAGCAGCTTAGTCATTAGCGGGAGGTGGGGTGAGCAGTTCTTC
>TRBJ2-3|TRBD2|NA|TRBV7-6
CASSSLAGADTQYF
TGTGCCAGCAGCTCCCTAGCGGGAGCAGATACGCAGTATTTT
>TRBJ1-2|NA|NA|TRBV27
CASSPQGYINYGYTF
TGTGCCAGCAGTCCACAGGGATATATTAACTATGGCTACACCTTC
>TRBJ2-1|TRBD1|NA|TRBV5-1
CASSLADRGRYNEQFF
TGCGCCAGCAGCTTGGCCGACAGGGGCAGGTACAATGAGCAGTTCTTC
>TRBJ1-1|TRBD1|NA|TRBV7-6
CASSPGQGAWSTEAFF
TGTGCCAGCAGCCCGGGACAGGGGGCTTGGAGCACTGAAGCTTTCTTT
>TRBJ2-7|NA|NA|TRBV4-2
CASSQDLGTYEQYF
TGTGCCAGCAGCCAAGATCTCGGTACCTACGAGCAGTACTTC
>TRBJ2-7|NA|NA|TRBV7-9
CASSDTDRYLSYEQYF
TGTGCCAGCAGCGACACAGACAGATACCTATCCTACGAGCAGTACTTC
>TRBJ1-2|NA|NA|TRBV12-3/TRBV12-4
CASSLTGYGYTF
TGTGCCAGCAGTTTAACAGGGTATGGCTACACCTTC
>TRBJ1-2|TRBD1|NA|TRBV7-9
CASTKTGGRNYGYTF
TGTGCCAGCACCAAAACAGGGGGTCGTAACTATGGCTACACCTTC
>TRBJ2-7|NA|NA|TRBV21-1
CASSAPPLTGAYEQYF
TGTGCCAGCAGCGCCCCTCCCCTGACAGGAGCCTACGAGCAGTACTTC
>TRBJ1-1|NA|NA|TRBV3-1/TRBV3-2
CASSPRPQDTEAFF
TGTGCCAGCAGCCCCCGACCGCAGGACACTGAAGCTTTCTTT
>TRBJ1-1|NA|NA|TRBV6-2/TRBV6-3
CASSRNMVSTEAFF
TGTGCCAGCAGCCGTAACATGGTATCCACTGAAGCTTTCTTT
>TRBJ1-1|NA|NA|TRBV15
CATSRDPGWAFF
TGTGCCACCAGCAGAGACCCAGGTTGGGCTTTCTTT
>TRBJ2-5|TRBD2|NA|TRBV5-1
CASSFGLAGFQETQYF
TGCGCCAGCAGTTTTGGACTAGCGGGGTTCCAAGAGACCCAGTACTTC
>TRBJ1-1|NA|NA|TRBV5-1
CASSPWGGLNTEAFF
TGCGCCAGCAGCCCCTGGGGGGGGCTTAACACTGAAGCTTTCTTT
>TRBJ2-1|TRBD2|NA|TRBV9
CASSSGLAGLSEQFF
TGTGCCAGCAGCTCAGGACTAGCGGGATTAAGTGAGCAGTTCTTC
>TRBJ2-7|NA|once|TRBV19
CASSIDRVPSYEQYF
TGTGCCAGTAGTATAGACAGGGTCCCCTCCTACGAGCAGTACTTC
>TRBJ2-3|NA|NA|TRBV4-2
CASSQEPQGGGTDTQYF
TGTGCCAGCAGCCAAGAACCTCAGGGCGGAGGCACAGATACGCAGTATTTT
>TRBJ2-7|NA|once|TRBV25-1
CASSEVPSEQYF
TGTGCCAGCAGTGAAGTCCCCTCCGAGCAGTACTTC
>TRBJ2-2|NA|NA|TRBV7-8
CASSLGTPGTGELFF
TGTGCCAGCAGCTTAGGGACACCTGGCACCGGGGAGCTGTTTTTT
>TRBJ2-6|TRBD2|NA|TRBV2
CASSRTSGSPGANVLTF
TGTGCCAGCAGTCGGACTAGCGGGAGCCCCGGGGCCAACGTCCTGACTTTC
>TRBJ2-6|TRBD1|NA|TRBV5-4
CASSTPGTGIGANVLTF
TGTGCCAGCAGCACCCCCGGGACAGGGATTGGGGCCAACGTCCTGACTTTC
>TRBJ2-7|NA|NA|TRBV20-1
CSASRDKSYEQYF
TGCAGTGCTAGTCGGGACAAAAGCTACGAGCAGTACTTC
>TRBJ1-3|NA|NA|TRBV11-1
CASSGNSGNTIYF
TGTGCCAGCAGCGGCAACTCTGGAAACACCATATATTTT